These T cell receptor beta chains were read from a single sample in a study of early T cells in non-severe SARS-CoV-2 infection. MiXCR was run by TCRdb on the 5' RACE reads, yielding one entry per CDR3 protein. In the table there are 100,000 to 140,000 distinct CDR3 sequences, 8.5% to 14% of which are singletons. Sequences were obtained from whole blood. Receptors were obtained from an adult who was a healthcare worker with PCR-confirmed SARS-CoV-2 infection or an uninfected control (not recorded which). The CDR3 runs from the conserved cysteine through the conserved F or W.

V	J	CDR3
TRBV4-2	TRBJ2-1	CASSQVGIGNEQFF
TRBV28	TRBJ2-7	CASSLDALFYEQYF
TRBV28	TRBJ2-7	CASSPSGPSGGYEQYF
TRBV7-9	TRBJ2-5	CASSPYGQGGKTQYF
TRBV7-3	TRBJ1-1	CASSSGHANTEAFF
TRBV12-3/TRBV12-4	TRBJ2-3	CASSRETGQMAQYF
TRBV29-1	TRBJ2-7	CSVEELKGTGFTEQYF
TRBV7-8	TRBJ2-3	CASSLSWTDTQYF
TRBV9	TRBJ2-3	CASSVASDTQYF
TRBV5-1	TRBJ2-3	CVSSLAGVGTDTQYF
TRBV7-2	TRBJ2-7	CASSFDRFTYEQYF
TRBV20-1	TRBJ2-7	CSASAGVGDEQYF
TRBV28	TRBJ2-1	CASSRGVYNEQFF
TRBV5-1	TRBJ2-1	CASSSAGGYEQFF
TRBV6-2/TRBV6-3	TRBJ2-1	CASNSGRHEQFF
TRBV19	TRBJ1-2	CASSIPRTPYGYTF
TRBV27	TRBJ2-2	CSSSPYLRASPANTGELFF
TRBV9	TRBJ1-3	CASSVGTSSSGNTIYF
TRBV7-9	TRBJ2-1	CASSTTSYEQFF
TRBV20-1	TRBJ2-7	CSTEGLHSSYEQYF
TRBV3-1	TRBJ2-3	CASSLVVAGRTDTQYF
TRBV5-1	TRBJ2-5	CASSLGQGAPETQYF
TRBV7-6	TRBJ2-2	CASSLGQGNTGELFF
TRBV7-2	TRBJ2-7	CASSPQVSYEQYF
TRBV28	TRBJ1-1	CASSGTQNTEAFF